The clone carrying this T cell receptor (beta chain) was detected many times. CDR1 is SQVTM, CDR2 ANQGSEA, per germline. With V trimmed by 1 base and J by 11 bases, 4 bases remained unmatched. CDR3 length: 11 residues. The entry originates in a study of early T cells in non-severe SARS-CoV-2 infection. TCRdb passed the 5' RACE reads through MiXCR, listing each CDR3 protein once. In the table there are 55,000 to 65,000 distinct CDR3 sequences, about a tenth of which are singletons. The sequence derives from an adult who was a healthcare worker with PCR-confirmed SARS-CoV-2 infection or an uninfected control (not recorded which). The sample was whole blood. The chain employs TRBV29-1 and TRBJ1-2; 7 bases align to TRBD1. The CDR3 coding sequence is TGCAGCGTTGAAGTAGACAGGGTTTACACCTTC. It translates to CSVEVDRVYTF.